The 9 T cell receptor beta chains below were found in one sample sequenced in a study of monozygotic twins with inflammatory bowel disease. TCRdb re-called the 5' RACE reads; every CDR3 protein appears as one record, without DNA. Its table records about 110,000 distinct CDR3 sequences. The sequencing sample was made of blood. Receptor source: a human donor with ulcerative colitis or Crohn's disease, or a healthy co-twin of an affected twin (not recorded which).

This chain connects TRBV6-1 to TRBJ2-6; as DNA is missing, the TRBD2 call by TCRdb cannot be tested. CDR3 length: 17 amino acids. In germline, CDR1 is MNHNS, CDR2 SASEGT. Here the CDR3 reads CASRPGGSDSGANVLTF.

The rearrangement uses TRBV18 and TRBJ2-6. Germline lookup yields CDR1 KGHSH and CDR2 LQKENI. This CDR3 spans 16 amino acids. The CDR3 sequence: CASSLYTNSGANVLTF.

This CDR3 reads CANDQNTEAFF. The rearrangement uses TRBV7-2 and TRBJ1-1. Germline loops: CDR1 SGHTA, CDR2 FQGNSA. CDR3 length equals 11 residues.

The V and J genes are TRBV11-2 and TRBJ1-3. The CDR3 spans 16 residues. Germline loops: CDR1 SGHAT, CDR2 FQNNGV. The CDR3 protein is CASSSPIPASGNTIYF.

This chain joins TRBV20-1 and TRBJ1-1; TCRdb's assignment of TRBD1 cannot be checked, as there is no DNA. Germline V gene lookup returns CDR1 DFQATT and CDR2 SNEGSKA (reference sequence). The CDR3 covers 14 residues. CDR3 sequence reads: CSARVSGRNTEAFF.

The rearrangement uses TRBV3-1 and TRBJ2-1. The germline gives CDR1 LGHDT, CDR2 YNNKEL (reference sequence). CDR3 length: 13 residues. The CDR3 reads CASSQGVFDEQFF.

This clonotype is called large based on its frequency. The V call is TRBV3-1, the J call TRBJ2-3; TCRdb gives TRBD1 as the D gene, but with no DNA this cannot be confirmed. Germline assignment: CDR1 LGHDT and CDR2 YNNKEL (reference sequence). The CDR3 loop spans 15 amino acids. The CDR3 region is CASSQLRQGSDTQYF.

The chain combines TRBV18 with TRBJ2-7; checking the TCRdb D call of TRBD2 is not possible without DNA. The CDR3 contains 15 residues. From germline, CDR1 is KGHSH and CDR2 LQKENI. The CDR3 spells CASSPLRADTYEQYF.

The V call is TRBV4-1, the J call TRBJ1-1. Germline V gives CDR1 MGHRA, CDR2 YSYEKL. The CDR3 sequence is 14 residues long. CDR3 protein: CASSHLDMNTEAFF.